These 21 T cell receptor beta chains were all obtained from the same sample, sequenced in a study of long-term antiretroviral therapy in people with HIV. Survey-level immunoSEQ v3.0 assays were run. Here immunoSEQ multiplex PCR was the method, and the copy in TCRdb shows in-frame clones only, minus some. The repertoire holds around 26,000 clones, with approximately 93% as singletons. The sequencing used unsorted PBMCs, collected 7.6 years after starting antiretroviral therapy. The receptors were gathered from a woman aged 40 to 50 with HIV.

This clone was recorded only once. The CDR3 reads CASSVRDLNTGELFF. CDR3 sequence (DNA): TGCGCCAGCAGCGTTAGGGACTTAAACACCGGGGAGCTGTTTTTT. This chain connects TRBV5-1 to TRBJ2-2; the D gene is possibly TRBD2 (6 bases). The CDR3 is 15 residues long. Trimming shortened V by 4 bases and J by 2 bases, and 12 bases separated the two germline ends. Germline lookup yields CDR1 SGHRS and CDR2 YFSETQ. Complete variable domain (other parts from reference TRBV5-1 and TRBJ2-2): KAGVTQTPRYLIKTRGQQVTLSCSPISGHRSVSWYQQTPGQGLQFLFEYFSETQRNKGNFPGRFSGRQFSNSRSEMNVSTLELGDSALYLCASSVRDLNTGELFFGEGSRLTVL.

CDR3 nucleotides: TGTGCCAGCAGCTTAACGCCCAGACGGAGGAATAATTCACCCCTCCACTTT. Amino acids: CASSLTPRRRNNSPLHF. This chain uses TRBV7-2 with TRBJ1-6; unclear D gene. Per the germline V gene, CDR1 is SGHTA and CDR2 is FQGNSA. Trimming shortened V by 2 bases and J by 5 bases, and 16 bases separated the two germline ends. The CDR3 extends over 17 amino acids.

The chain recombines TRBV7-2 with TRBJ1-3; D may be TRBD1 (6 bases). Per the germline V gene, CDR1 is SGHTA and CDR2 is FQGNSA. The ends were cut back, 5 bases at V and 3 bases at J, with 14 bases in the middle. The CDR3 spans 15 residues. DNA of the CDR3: TGTGCCAGCAGCCAGCCGGGGGCGTATGGAAACACCATATATTTT. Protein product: CASSQPGAYGNTIYF.

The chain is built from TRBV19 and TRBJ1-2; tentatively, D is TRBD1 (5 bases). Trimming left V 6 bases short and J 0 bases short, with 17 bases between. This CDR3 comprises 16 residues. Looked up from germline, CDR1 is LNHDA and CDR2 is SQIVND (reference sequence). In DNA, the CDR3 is TGTGCCAGTAGCACCGCGGGAGGGACGGCTAACTATGGCTACACCTTC. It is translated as CASSTAGGTANYGYTF.

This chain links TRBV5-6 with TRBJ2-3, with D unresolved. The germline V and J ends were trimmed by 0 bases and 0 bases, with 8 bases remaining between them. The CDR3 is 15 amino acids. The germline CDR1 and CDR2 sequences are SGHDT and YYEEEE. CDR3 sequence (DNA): TGTGCCAGCAGCTTGGTTAGTGCTAGCACAGATACGCAGTATTTT. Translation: CASSLVSASTDTQYF.

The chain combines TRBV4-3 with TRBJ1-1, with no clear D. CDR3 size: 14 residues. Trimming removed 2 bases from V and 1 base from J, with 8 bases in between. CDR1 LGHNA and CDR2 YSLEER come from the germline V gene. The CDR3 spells CASSQSSQNTEAFF. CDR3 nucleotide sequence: TGCGCCAGCAGCCAATCCTCGCAGAACACTGAAGCTTTCTTT.

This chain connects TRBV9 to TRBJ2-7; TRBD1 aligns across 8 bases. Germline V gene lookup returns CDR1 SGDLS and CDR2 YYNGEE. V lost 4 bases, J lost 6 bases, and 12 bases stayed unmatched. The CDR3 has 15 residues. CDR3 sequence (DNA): TGTGCCAGCAGCCTCGGACAGGGATTGCCCCTCGAGCAGTACTTC. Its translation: CASSLGQGLPLEQYF.

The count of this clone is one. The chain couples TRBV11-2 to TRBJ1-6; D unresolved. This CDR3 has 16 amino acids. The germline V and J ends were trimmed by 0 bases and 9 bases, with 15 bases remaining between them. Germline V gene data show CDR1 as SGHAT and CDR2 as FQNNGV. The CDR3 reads CASSLDRAGLGSPLHF. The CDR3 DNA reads TGTGCCAGCAGCTTAGATCGGGCGGGCCTGGGTTCACCCCTCCACTTT.

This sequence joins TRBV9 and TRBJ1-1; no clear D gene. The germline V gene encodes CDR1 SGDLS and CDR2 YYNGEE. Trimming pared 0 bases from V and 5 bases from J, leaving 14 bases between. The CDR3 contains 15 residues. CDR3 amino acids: CASSVGGSEFTEAFF. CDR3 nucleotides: TGTGCCAGCAGCGTAGGCGGCTCAGAGTTTACTGAAGCTTTCTTT.

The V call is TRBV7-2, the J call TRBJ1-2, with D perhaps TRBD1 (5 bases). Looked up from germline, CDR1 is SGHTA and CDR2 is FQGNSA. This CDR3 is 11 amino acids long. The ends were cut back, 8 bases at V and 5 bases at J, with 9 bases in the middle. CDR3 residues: CASGGGYGYTF. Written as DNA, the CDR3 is TGTGCCAGCGGGGGGGGATATGGCTACACCTTC. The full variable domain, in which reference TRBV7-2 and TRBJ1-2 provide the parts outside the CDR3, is GAGVSQSPSNKVTEKGKDVELRCDPISGHTALYWYRQSLGQGLEFLIYFQGNSAPDKSGLPSDRFSAERTGGSVSTLTIQRTQQEDSAVYLCASGGGYGYTFGSGTRLTVV.

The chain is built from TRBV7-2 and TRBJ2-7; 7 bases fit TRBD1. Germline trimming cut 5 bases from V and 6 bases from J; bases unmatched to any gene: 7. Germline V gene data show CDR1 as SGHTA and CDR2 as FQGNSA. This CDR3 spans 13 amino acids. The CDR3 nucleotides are TGTGCCAGCAGCGTAGGGACAGCCCGCGAGCAGTACTTC. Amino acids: CASSVGTAREQYF.

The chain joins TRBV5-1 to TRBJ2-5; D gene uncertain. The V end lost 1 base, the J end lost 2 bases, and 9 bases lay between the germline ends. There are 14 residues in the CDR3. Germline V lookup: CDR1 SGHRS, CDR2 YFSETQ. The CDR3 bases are TGCGCCAGCAGCTTGCCCGGGCGTCAAGAGACCCAGTACTTC. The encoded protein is CASSLPGRQETQYF.

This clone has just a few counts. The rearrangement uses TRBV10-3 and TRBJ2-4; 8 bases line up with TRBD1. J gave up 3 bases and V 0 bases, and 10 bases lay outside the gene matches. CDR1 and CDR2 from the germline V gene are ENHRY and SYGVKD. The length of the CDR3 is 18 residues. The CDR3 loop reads CAISESWGAGGDKNIQYF. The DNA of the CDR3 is TGTGCCATCAGTGAGTCTTGGGGTGCAGGGGGCGACAAAAACATTCAGTACTTC.

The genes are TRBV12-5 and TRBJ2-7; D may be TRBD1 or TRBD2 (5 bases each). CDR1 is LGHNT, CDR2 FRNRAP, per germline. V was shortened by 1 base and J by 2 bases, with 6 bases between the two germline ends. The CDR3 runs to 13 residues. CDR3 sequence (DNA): TGTGCTAGTGGTTTGGGGGACCCCTACGAGCAGTACTTC. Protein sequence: CASGLGDPYEQYF. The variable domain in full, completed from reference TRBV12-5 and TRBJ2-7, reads DARVTQTPRHKVTEMGQEVTMRCQPILGHNTVFWYRQTMMQGLELLAYFRNRAPLDDSGMPKDRFSAEMPDATLATLKIQPSEPRDSAVYFCASGLGDPYEQYFGPGTRLTVT.

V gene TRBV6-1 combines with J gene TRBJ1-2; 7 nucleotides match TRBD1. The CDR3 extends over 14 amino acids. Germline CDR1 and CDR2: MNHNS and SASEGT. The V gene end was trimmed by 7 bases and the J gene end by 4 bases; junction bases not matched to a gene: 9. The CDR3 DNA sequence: TGTGCCAGCACCGGGCGCCAGGGGGGCTATGGCTACACCTTC. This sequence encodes CASTGRQGGYGYTF.

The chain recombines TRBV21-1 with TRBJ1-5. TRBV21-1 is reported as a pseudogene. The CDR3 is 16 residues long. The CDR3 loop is CASSKSRRRCHQPQHF. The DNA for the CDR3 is TGTGCCAGCAGCAAATCGAGGAGAAGGTGCCATCAGCCCCAGCATTTT.

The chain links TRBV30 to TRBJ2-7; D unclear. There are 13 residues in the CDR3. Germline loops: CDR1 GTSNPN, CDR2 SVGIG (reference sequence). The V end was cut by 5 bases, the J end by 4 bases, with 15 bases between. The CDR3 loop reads CAWRWVGSYEQYF. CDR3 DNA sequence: TGTGCCTGGCGGTGGGTTGGCTCTTACGAGCAGTACTTC.

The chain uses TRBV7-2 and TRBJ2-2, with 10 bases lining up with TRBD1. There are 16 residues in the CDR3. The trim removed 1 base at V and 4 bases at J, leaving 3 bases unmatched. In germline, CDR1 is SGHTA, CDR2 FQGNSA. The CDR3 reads CASSLGQGAGTGELFF. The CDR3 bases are TGTGCCAGCAGCTTAGGACAGGGGGCGGGCACCGGGGAGCTGTTTTTT.

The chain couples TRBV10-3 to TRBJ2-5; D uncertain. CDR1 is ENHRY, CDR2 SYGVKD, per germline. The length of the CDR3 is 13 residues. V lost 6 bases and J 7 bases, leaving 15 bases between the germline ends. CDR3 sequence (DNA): TGTGCCATCAGGGAAGAGATTGCAGCGACCCAGTACTTC. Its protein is CAIREEIAATQYF.

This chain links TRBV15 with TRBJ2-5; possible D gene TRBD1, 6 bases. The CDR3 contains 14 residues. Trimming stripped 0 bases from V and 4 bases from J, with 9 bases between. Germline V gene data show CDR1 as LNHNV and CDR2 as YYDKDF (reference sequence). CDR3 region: CATSRDPTGETQYF. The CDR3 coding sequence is TGTGCCACCAGCAGAGACCCGACAGGAGAGACCCAGTACTTC. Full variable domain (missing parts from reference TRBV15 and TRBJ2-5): DAMVIQNPRYQVTQFGKPVTLSCSQTLNHNVMYWYQQKSSQAPKLLFHYYDKDFNNEADTPDNFQSRRPNTSFCFLDIRSPGLGDTAMYLCATSRDPTGETQYFGPGTRLLVL.

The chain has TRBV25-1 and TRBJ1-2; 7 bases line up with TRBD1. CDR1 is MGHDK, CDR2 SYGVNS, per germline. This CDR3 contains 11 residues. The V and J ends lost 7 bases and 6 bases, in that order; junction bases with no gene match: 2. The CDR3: CASKDRDGYTF. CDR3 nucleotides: TGTGCCAGCAAAGACAGGGATGGCTACACCTTC.